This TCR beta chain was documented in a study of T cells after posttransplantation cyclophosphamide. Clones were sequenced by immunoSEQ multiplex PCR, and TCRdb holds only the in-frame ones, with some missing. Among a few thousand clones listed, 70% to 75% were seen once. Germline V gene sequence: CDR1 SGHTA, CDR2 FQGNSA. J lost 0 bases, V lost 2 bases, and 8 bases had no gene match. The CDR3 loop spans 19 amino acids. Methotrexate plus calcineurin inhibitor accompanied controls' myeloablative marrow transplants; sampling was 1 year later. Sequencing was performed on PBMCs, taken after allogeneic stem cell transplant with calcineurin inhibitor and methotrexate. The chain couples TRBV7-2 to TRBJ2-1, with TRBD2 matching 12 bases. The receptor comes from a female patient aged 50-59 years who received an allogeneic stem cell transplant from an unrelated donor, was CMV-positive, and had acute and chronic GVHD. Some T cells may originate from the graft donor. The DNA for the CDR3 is TGTGCCAGCAGCTTATTTGTCCGGACTAGCGGGGACTCCTACAATGAGCAGTTCTTC. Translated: CASSLFVRTSGDSYNEQFF.